The 20 T cell receptor beta chains below were found in one sample sequenced in a study of beta chain features in type 1 diabetes. The sequenced template was cDNA made from the entire isolated RNA. Assay: immunoSEQ multiplex PCR; the TCRdb copy retains only in-frame clones and omits some. The sample lists around 250,000 clones, less than 35% seen once, with 3.5% to 4.5% in the top ten. What was sequenced was central memory CD4+ T cells from blood. These receptors originate from a young man in good health.

The chain carries TRBV11-2 and TRBJ2-3, with 10 bases aligning to TRBD1. There are 16 residues in the CDR3. V trimming: 5 bases; J trimming: 4 bases; junction bases outside the gene matches: 9. Germline V gene data show CDR1 as SGHAT and CDR2 as FQNNGV. The DNA of the CDR3 is TGTGCCAGCAGCGTATTACCGGGACAGGGGCCAGATACGCAGTATTTT. It specifies CASSVLPGQGPDTQYF.

This clone was seen a handful of times. The chain uses TRBV4-1 and TRBJ1-4; no firm D call. V was shortened by 0 bases and J by 8 bases, with 10 bases between the two germline ends. The germline V gene encodes CDR1 MGHRA and CDR2 YSYEKL. The CDR3 is 14 amino acids. The CDR3 nucleotides read TGCGCCAGCAGCCAAGACCAGATTCAGGAAAAACTGTTTTTT. This translates into CASSQDQIQEKLFF.

Ten or more counts support this clone. CDR3 amino acids: CASSPSRYSLYF. The CDR3 coding sequence is TGTGCCAGCAGCCCATCGCGGTACAGCCTATATTTT. The chain combines TRBV7-2 with TRBJ1-3, with unresolved D. There are 12 residues in the CDR3. Germline assignment: CDR1 SGHTA and CDR2 FQGNSA. The ends were cut back, 5 bases at V and 14 bases at J, with 16 bases in the middle.

This chain connects TRBV9 to TRBJ2-1; D possibly corresponds to TRBD1 (6 bases). This CDR3 has 13 amino acids. The germline V gene encodes CDR1 SGDLS and CDR2 YYNGEE. V lost 4 bases to trimming and J lost 10 bases, with 15 bases between them. CDR3 protein: CASSPVLGGEQFF. CDR3 DNA sequence: TGTGCCAGCAGCCCAGTACTAGGGGGAGAGCAGTTCTTC.

This clone was found a few times. The chain employs TRBV2 and TRBJ1-1; D is possibly TRBD1 (5 bases). Trimming pared 7 bases from V and 3 bases from J, leaving 12 bases between. The CDR3 sequence is 13 residues long. Germline V gives CDR1 SNHLY, CDR2 FYNNEI. This CDR3 reads CASKGMGHTEAFF. The CDR3 bases are TGTGCCAGCAAGGGGATGGGGCACACTGAAGCTTTCTTT.

The chain links TRBV27 to TRBJ2-6, with no clear D. The ends were cut back, 8 bases at V and 2 bases at J, with 16 bases in the middle. Germline assignment: CDR1 MNHEY and CDR2 SMNVEV (reference sequence). The CDR3 consists of 16 residues. The CDR3: CASGVGNGAGANVLTF. The DNA for the CDR3 is TGTGCCAGCGGGGTGGGGAACGGAGCTGGGGCCAACGTCCTGACTTTC.

This CDR3 reads CAWGWANTEAFF. The CDR3 DNA reads TGTGCCTGGGGATGGGCGAACACTGAAGCTTTCTTT. The chain combines TRBV30 with TRBJ1-1; D gene uncertain. This CDR3 has 12 amino acids. V lost 5 bases and J lost 1, with 8 bases in between. Germline V gives CDR1 GTSNPN, CDR2 SVGIG (reference sequence).

This clone was detected only a few times. Other DNA sequences from this sample encode an identical CDR3 as well. The genes are TRBV7-2 and TRBJ2-2; TRBD1 might be the D (7 bases). The germline CDR1 and CDR2 sequences are SGHTA and FQGNSA. The V and J ends lost 2 bases and 3 bases respectively, with 10 bases between them. CDR3 size: 15 residues. CDR3 in DNA: TGTGCCAGCAGCTTACAGGGGGGCGACACCGGGGAGCTGTTTTTT. Translation gives CASSLQGGDTGELFF.

The chain uses TRBV19 and TRBJ1-2; perhaps TRBD1 as D (5 bases). This CDR3 contains 13 residues. The V gene's germline CDR1 is LNHDA and CDR2 SQIVND (reference sequence). V was pared by 1 base and J by 6 bases, with 9 bases between. CDR3 DNA sequence: TGTGCCAGTAGTATAGTTGCAGGGAATGGCTACACCTTC. This translates into CASSIVAGNGYTF.

This clone was seen a handful of times. The genes are TRBV6-4 and TRBJ2-3, with 9 bases fitting TRBD1. Germline CDR1 is MRHNA and CDR2 is SNTAGT. V dropped 7 bases and J dropped 0; count of bases not matched to a gene: 8. The CDR3 length is 16 residues. CDR3 DNA: TGTGCCAGCAATTGCCGGGACAGGGCCAGCACAGATACGCAGTATTTT. It translates to CASNCRDRASTDTQYF.

This clone has more than one count but fewer than ten. This sequence joins TRBV4-1 and TRBJ2-3; the match to TRBD2 covers 7 bases. The CDR3 consists of 17 residues. From germline, CDR1 is MGHRA and CDR2 YSYEKL. The trim removed 4 bases at V and 0 bases at J, leaving 10 bases unmatched. CDR3 DNA: TGCGCCAGCAGCCCCGGGGGAGGGCGCCTTAGCACAGATACGCAGTATTTT. Its protein is CASSPGGGRLSTDTQYF.

In DNA form, the CDR3 reads TGCGCCAGCAGCCCGACAGAATCCTACGAGCAGTACTTC. Translated, it gives CASSPTESYEQYF. The genes are TRBV5-1 and TRBJ2-7; weak D call: TRBD1 (5 bases). Germline values: CDR1 SGHRS, CDR2 YFSETQ. Trimming shortened V by 4 bases and J by 1 base, and 9 bases separated the two germline ends. The CDR3 runs 13 residues.

This clone has a handful of counts. The chain links TRBV11-2 to TRBJ2-1; D is perhaps TRBD1 (5 bases). Germline V gene lookup returns CDR1 SGHAT and CDR2 FQNNGV. The CDR3 totals 13 residues. Trimming took off 5 bases at V and 8 bases at J, with 13 bases between the two ends. As DNA, the CDR3 is TGTGCCAGCAGCGGCACCAGGGCACATGAGCAGTTCTTC. The encoded protein is CASSGTRAHEQFF.

The chain employs TRBV11-2 and TRBJ2-1; D gene unclear. V lost 8 bases and J lost 5, with 13 bases in between. Germline CDR1 and CDR2: SGHAT and FQNNGV. The CDR3 runs to 13 residues. CDR3 in amino acids: CASAAQANNEQFF. The CDR3 DNA reads TGTGCCAGCGCCGCCCAGGCCAACAATGAGCAGTTCTTC.

The chain employs TRBV10-3 and TRBJ2-7, with 8 bases matching TRBD1. Trimming cost V 7 bases and J 7 bases; bases outside gene matches: 6. CDR1 and CDR2 from the germline V gene are ENHRY and SYGVKD. The CDR3 is 12 amino acids. The CDR3 nucleotides are TGTGCCATCACCGGACAGGGTCCTGAGCAGTACTTC. Its protein is CAITGQGPEQYF.

The chain is built from TRBV7-2 and TRBJ1-5; the D is unclear. Trimming cost V 1 base and J 0 bases, with 4 bases left between them. CDR1 and CDR2 (germline): SGHTA, FQGNSA. The length of the CDR3 is 14 residues. For the CDR3, the DNA is TGTGCCAGCAGCTTAGATCTTAGCAATCAGCCCCAGCATTTT. It translates to CASSLDLSNQPQHF.

The chain carries TRBV7-6 and TRBJ2-1, with 13 bases that match TRBD2. The V and J ends lost 1 base and 10 bases, in that order; junction bases with no gene match: 7. The CDR3 covers 16 residues. Germline V gene lookup returns CDR1 SGHVS and CDR2 FNYEAQ. CDR3: CASSLGQPGLAGEQFF. DNA for the CDR3: TGTGCCAGCAGCTTAGGGCAACCGGGACTAGCGGGAGAGCAGTTCTTC.

The chain links TRBV30 to TRBJ1-1; D is uncertain. This CDR3 has 13 amino acids. From germline, CDR1 is GTSNPN and CDR2 SVGIG (reference sequence). V lost 7 bases and J lost 2, with 14 bases in between. This chain's CDR3 is CASTYRINTEAFF. CDR3 nucleotides: TGTGCCTCAACCTACAGAATTAACACTGAAGCTTTCTTT.

This clone was observed a few times. This chain links TRBV7-9 with TRBJ1-2, with D unresolved. In germline, CDR1 is SEHNR, CDR2 FQNEAQ (reference sequence). The CDR3 consists of 14 residues. Trimming stripped 1 base from V and 1 base from J, with 7 bases between. The CDR3, as DNA: TGTGCCAGCAGCTTAGGACGGATTAACTATGGCTACACCTTC. This encodes CASSLGRINYGYTF.

The count of this clone is one. The genes are TRBV29-1 and TRBJ2-3, with 9 nucleotides matching TRBD2. The J segment lost 5 bases and the V segment lost 3 bases, leaving 6 bases of the junction unmatched. The V gene's germline CDR1 is SQVTM and CDR2 ANQGSEA. The CDR3 loop spans 14 amino acids. The CDR3 DNA follows: TGCAGCGTTGATGGGCGGGGGGGCCTAGATACGCAGTATTTT. This gives the protein CSVDGRGGLDTQYF.